This is a list of T cell receptor beta chains from one sample in a study of blood T cell repertoires in COVID-19. Only in-frame clones appear in the TCRdb table, and some are missing; sequencing was by immunoSEQ multiplex PCR. The table lists under 85,000 clones, 70% to 90% of them singletons. The sequenced material came from peripheral blood. The receptors shown here come from a man between 65 and 79 years old with acute or convalescent COVID-19. Both conserved end residues are part of each CDR3. The D gene is left open where the match is weak. Part of the rows lack a size; the others show once, few, many or a class for expanded clones.

.	TRBJ2-2	TRBV7-6	17	TRBD1	TGTGCCAGCAGCCCCGGACAGGACCTAGCTTACACCGGGGAGCTGTTTTTT	CASSPGQDLAYTGELFF
.	TRBJ2-3	TRBV5-1	16	TRBD1	TGCGCCAGCAGCCCTATGGGGACAGGGCCTTTGGATACGCAGTATTTT	CASSPMGTGPLDTQYF
.	TRBJ1-2	TRBV27	15	.	TGTGCCAGCAGTTCAGGACTACCTGGTAGCTATGGCTACACCTTC	CASSSGLPGSYGYTF
.	TRBJ2-3	TRBV2	12	.	TGTGCCAGCAGCCTTAGCACAGATACGCAGTATTTT	CASSLSTDTQYF
once	TRBJ1-2	TRBV29-1	16	TRBD1	TGCAGCGTTGAAGATCCTAACAGGGGGTCGAACGGCGGCTACACCTTC	CSVEDPNRGSNGGYTF
.	TRBJ2-7	TRBV5-6	15	.	TGTGCCAGCAGCTTTCAAGGCAGGGCCTCCTACGAGCAGTACTTC	CASSFQGRASYEQYF
.	TRBJ1-3	TRBV30	15	TRBD1	TGTGCCTGGAGATGGGCAGGGGGCAATGGAAACACCATATATTTT	CAWRWAGGNGNTIYF
.	TRBJ1-4	TRBV5-1	15	.	TGCGCCAGCAGCAACCAGGGAGGCGCTGGGGAAAAACTGTTTTTT	CASSNQGGAGEKLFF
.	TRBJ2-3	TRBV5-1	18	TRBD2	TGCGCCAGCAGCTGGCCGGGACTAGCGGGAGGGCCCACAGATACGCAGTATTTT	CASSWPGLAGGPTDTQYF
.	TRBJ1-6	TRBV28	16	.	TGTGCCAGCAGTGGGGCGCTCTTCTTGGGGAAATCACCCCTCCACTTT	CASSGALFLGKSPLHF
once	TRBJ2-2	TRBV27	16	TRBD1	TGTGCCAGCCGGGAAAGGGGGCAGAGAGGGACCGGGGAGCTGTTTTTT	CASRERGQRGTGELFF
.	TRBJ1-5	TRBV5-8	16	TRBD1	TGTGCCAGCAGCCTAGAAATCCAAGGGGGCCTTCGGCCCCAGCATTTT	CASSLEIQGGLRPQHF
.	TRBJ2-5	TRBV5-4	15	TRBD1	TGTGCCAGCAGCCAGGCCGGGACAGGGGAAGAGACCCAGTACTTC	CASSQAGTGEETQYF
.	TRBJ1-2	TRBV28	14	.	TGTGCCAGCCATACTAGCTTACGGGACTATGGCTACACCTTC	CASHTSLRDYGYTF
.	TRBJ1-4	TRBV30	17	TRBD1	TGTGCCTGGGGAGATGGGACAGGGGCCGGGGGTAATGAAAAACTGTTTTTT	CAWGDGTGAGGNEKLFF
.	TRBJ1-4	TRBV19	13	.	TGTGCCAGTAGTTCGGGAACTAATGAAAAACTGTTTTTT	CASSSGTNEKLFF
.	TRBJ1-1	TRBV19	14	TRBD1	TGTGCCAGTAGTATCAGGGGGCGAGGCACTGAAGCTTTCTTT	CASSIRGRGTEAFF
.	TRBJ1-4	TRBV19	15	.	TGTGCCAGTAGTATAGACTCAACAGGAGTGGAAAAACTGTTTTTT	CASSIDSTGVEKLFF
.	TRBJ1-1	TRBV6-6	17	.	TGTGCCAGCAGTCGGGCCGGGACACGAAGTGTGAACACTGAAGCTTTCTTT	CASSRAGTRSVNTEAFF
.	TRBJ1-5	TRBV2	15	TRBD1	TGTGCCAGCAGGACGGCACAGGGGGTAGGTCAGCCCCAGCATTTT	CASRTAQGVGQPQHF
.	TRBJ2-2	TRBV6-1	15	TRBD2	TGTGCCAGCAGTGATTTAGCGGGGGGGCCCGGGGAGCTGTTTTTT	CASSDLAGGPGELFF
.	TRBJ2-1	TRBV5-4	15	TRBD2	TGTGCCAGCAGCGCACCCCAGCGGGGGGACAATGAGCAGTTCTTC	CASSAPQRGDNEQFF
.	TRBJ1-1	TRBV18	14	.	TGTGCCAGCTCACCACTGGGGGCGATGACTGAAGCTTTCTTT	CASSPLGAMTEAFF
.	TRBJ2-3	TRBV13	15	TRBD1	TGTGCCAGCAGCTTTAGGACAGGGGGCGCAGATACGCAGTATTTT	CASSFRTGGADTQYF
.	TRBJ2-7	TRBV3-1/TRBV3-2	16	.	TGTGCCAGCAGCCTTCCCCGGGGTAGCGGTCTTTTCGAGCAGTACTTC	CASSLPRGSGLFEQYF
.	TRBJ2-5	TRBV19	16	TRBD2	TGTGCCAGTAGTTCCCGGGGAGCGGGGGGGCGAGAGACCCAGTACTTC	CASSSRGAGGRETQYF
.	TRBJ2-6	TRBV11-2	16	TRBD2	TGTGCCAGCATTGGGGAGGGTAGCTCTGGGGCCAACGTCCTGACTTTC	CASIGEGSSGANVLTF
.	TRBJ1-2	TRBV5-4	15	TRBD1	TGTGCCAGCAGCGAGGACGACAGGGGGAGGTATGGCTACACCTTC	CASSEDDRGRYGYTF
once	TRBJ2-2	TRBV28	13	.	TGTGCCAGCAGTCCCACAGGGTCCGGGGAGCTGTTTTTT	CASSPTGSGELFF
.	TRBJ2-1	TRBV28	16	.	TGTGCCAGCAGTTTATTGCGGGATGGACATCTCGGGGAGCAGTTCTTC	CASSLLRDGHLGEQFF
.	TRBJ2-2	TRBV27	15	.	TGTGCCAGCAGTTTCAATTTTAGGGGTACCGGGGAGCTGTTTTTT	CASSFNFRGTGELFF
.	TRBJ2-1	TRBV5-1	16	.	TGCGCCAGCAGCTTCGGGAGAGCCGCCTCCTACAATGAGCAGTTCTTC	CASSFGRAASYNEQFF
.	TRBJ2-7	TRBV18	17	TRBD1	TGTGCCAGCTCACCAAGCTCCCAGGGGGTTGGCTCCTACGAGCAGTACTTC	CASSPSSQGVGSYEQYF
.	TRBJ2-1	TRBV11-3	14	.	TGTGCCAGCAGCTCGGGCAGGGTCAACAATGAGCAGTTCTTC	CASSSGRVNNEQFF
few	TRBJ1-4	TRBV5-1	15	.	TGCGCCAGCCGTCTGTTAACATCTACTAATGAAAAACTGTTTTTT	CASRLLTSTNEKLFF
.	TRBJ1-5	TRBV7-9	13	.	TGTGCCAGCAGCCCAAGCGGTCCGCGGCCCCAGCATTTT	CASSPSGPRPQHF
once	TRBJ1-5	TRBV28	11	.	TGTGCCAGCGCACAGAATCAGCCCCAGCATTTT	CASAQNQPQHF
once	TRBJ1-3	TRBV7-6	18	.	TGTGCCAGCAGCTTAGGTTCATTCTCCACAAAATCTGGAAACACCATATATTTT	CASSLGSFSTKSGNTIYF
.	TRBJ2-7	TRBV25-1	13	.	TGTGCCAGCAGTGAATGGTCAGGCTACGAGCAGTACTTC	CASSEWSGYEQYF
.	TRBJ2-3	TRBV25-1	14	.	TGTGCCAGCAGCCACTTATTTAGCACAGATACGCAGTATTTT	CASSHLFSTDTQYF
.	TRBJ1-5	TRBV5-1	15	TRBD1	TGCGCCAGCAGGCCCGGGACAGGGGGCTCTCAGCCCCAGCATTTT	CASRPGTGGSQPQHF
.	TRBJ1-3	TRBV4-3	16	.	TGCGCCAGCAGCCAAGAGCCTACAGGGACTGGAAACACCATATATTTT	CASSQEPTGTGNTIYF
.	TRBJ1-1	TRBV15	18	.	TGTGCCACCAGCAGAGATTGGGTTTTTAGGGGTGAGGTCACTGAAGCTTTCTTT	CATSRDWVFRGEVTEAFF